These 26 T cell receptor beta chains share one sample of origin, sequenced in a study of blood T cell repertoires in COVID-19. Some clones are missing from TCRdb's copy, which holds only in-frame ones; the method was immunoSEQ multiplex PCR. The sample lists about 80,000 clones, 78% occurring once. The specimen sequenced was peripheral blood. The receptors come from a human donor in a cohort sampled during active COVID-19.

This clone was observed a few times. This chain uses TRBV28 with TRBJ1-1, with TRBD1 as a possible D gene (5 bases). Trimming cost V 1 base and J 0 bases, with 9 bases left between them. This CDR3 has 15 residues. Germline assignment: CDR1 MDHEN and CDR2 SYDVKM. The DNA of the CDR3 is TGTGCCAGCAGTTTATTTCAGGGCATGAACACTGAAGCTTTCTTT. Translation: CASSLFQGMNTEAFF.

This clone was seen only a few times. The V gene is TRBV24-1, the J gene TRBJ1-2; 7 nucleotides align to TRBD1. Unmatched junction bases numbered 8, after V lost 4 bases and J lost 7 bases. The CDR3 contains 14 residues. Germline V lookup: CDR1 KGHDR, CDR2 SFDVKD. CDR3 amino acids: CATSEPTGVGGYTF. CDR3 nucleotide sequence: TGTGCCACCAGTGAGCCTACAGGGGTCGGTGGCTACACCTTC.

V and J are TRBV10-3 and TRBJ1-3, with D maybe TRBD1 (5 bases). Trimming cost V 8 bases and J 2 bases, with 7 bases left between them. The CDR3 extends over 12 amino acids. Per the germline V gene, CDR1 is ENHRY and CDR2 is SYGVKD. The CDR3 here is CAIETAGNTIYF. The DNA of the CDR3 is TGTGCCATCGAGACAGCTGGAAACACCATATATTTT.

This rearrangement joins TRBV11-2 to TRBJ2-5; TRBD2 might be the D (6 bases). Trimming left V 5 bases short and J 5 bases short, with 15 bases between. Germline lookup yields CDR1 SGHAT and CDR2 FQNNGV. The CDR3 length is 14 residues. The DNA for the CDR3 is TGTGCCAGCAGCCCCGAGACTAGTTGGGAGACCCAGTACTTC. Translation gives CASSPETSWETQYF. The whole variable domain, remainder taken from reference TRBV11-2 and TRBJ2-5, is EAGVAQSPRYKIIEKRQSVAFWCNPISGHATLYWYQQILGQGPKLLIQFQNNGVVDDSQLPKDRFSAERLKGVDSTLKIQPAKLEDSAVYLCASSPETSWETQYFGPGTRLLVL.

This chain links TRBV28 with TRBJ2-7; D uncertain. V was clipped by 2 bases and J by 0 bases, with 11 bases between them. Germline V gene sequence: CDR1 MDHEN, CDR2 SYDVKM. The CDR3 contains 15 residues. DNA for the CDR3: TGTGCCAGCAGTTTACTGTCCTCCAGCTCCTACGAGCAGTACTTC. Translated: CASSLLSSSSYEQYF.

The V call is TRBV28, the J call TRBJ2-5; 12 positions match TRBD2. Trimming took 1 base from V and 9 from J; bases not matched to a gene: 9. This CDR3 has 16 amino acids. CDR1 and CDR2 from the germline V gene are MDHEN and SYDVKM. CDR3 nucleotide sequence: TGTGCCAGCAGTTTATCTAGCGGGGGGGCCCCATCGGCCCAGTACTTC. Protein product: CASSLSSGGAPSAQYF. The full variable domain, with the rest looked up from reference TRBV28 and TRBJ2-5, is DVKVTQSSRYLVKRTGEKVFLECVQDMDHENMFWYRQDPGLGLRLIYFSYDVKMKEKGDIPEGYSVSREKKERFSLILESASTNQTSMYLCASSLSSGGAPSAQYFGPGTRLLVL.

The chain carries TRBV24-1 and TRBJ2-2; TRBD1 matches 11 bases. This CDR3 is 16 amino acids long. Looked up from germline, CDR1 is KGHDR and CDR2 is SFDVKD. Unmatched junction bases numbered 1, after V lost 0 bases and J lost 5 bases. The CDR3 DNA sequence: TGTGCCACCAGTGATTTGTGGGACAGGGGGACCGGGGAGCTGTTTTTT. It translates to CATSDLWDRGTGELFF.

In nucleotides, the CDR3 is TGTGCCAGCAGCCCCGCCGGGACAGGGAGCTCCTACGAGCAGTACGTC. This sequence encodes CASSPAGTGSSYEQYV. J is TRBJ2-7 and V is TRBV6-2 or TRBV6-3; 9 bases align to TRBD1. Germline CDR1 and CDR2: MNHEY and SVGEGT. The V segment lost 6 bases and the J segment 0 bases; nucleotides outside the gene matches: 9. The CDR3 runs to 16 residues.

This clone was found once. DNA for the CDR3: TGTGCCTGGAGTGTTTTGGCTCCGAAGGAAGCTTTCTTT. Protein: CAWSVLAPKEAFF. The V gene is TRBV30, the J gene TRBJ1-1; D is unresolved. Trimming cost V 0 bases and J 8 bases, with 13 bases left between them. CDR1 is GTSNPN, CDR2 SVGIG, per germline (reference sequence). This CDR3 contains 13 residues.

V gene TRBV6-5 combines with J gene TRBJ2-1; 7 bases are shared with TRBD2. The trim removed 5 bases at V and 3 bases at J, leaving 7 bases unmatched. CDR3 size: 15 residues. Germline loops: CDR1 MNHEY, CDR2 SVGAGI. Here the CDR3 reads CASSRLAGYYNEQFF. The CDR3 nucleotides read TGTGCCAGCAGTCGACTAGCTGGGTACTACAATGAGCAGTTCTTC.

The V and J genes are TRBV5-4 and TRBJ2-5; TRBD2 matches 12 bases. Germline V gene lookup returns CDR1 SGHNT and CDR2 YYREEE (reference sequence). The ends lost 4 bases at V and 5 bases at J; junction bases unmatched: 12. The CDR3 extends over 17 amino acids. The CDR3, as DNA: TGTGCCAGCAGCGGCTACACCGGGACTAGCGGGTGGGAGACCCAGTACTTC. This sequence encodes CASSGYTGTSGWETQYF.

A single count supports this clone. The chain employs TRBV24-1 and TRBJ1-2; maybe TRBD1 (5 bases). V lost 3 bases to trimming and J lost 5 bases, with 9 bases between them. The germline gives CDR1 KGHDR, CDR2 SFDVKD. The CDR3 consists of 13 residues. In nucleotides, the CDR3 is TGTGCCACCAGTGATACCGGGGGGTATGGCTACACCTTC. This translates into CATSDTGGYGYTF.

V is TRBV23-1 and J is TRBJ1-5; D is ambiguous. TRBV23-1 is filed as an ORF, its function uncertain. The CDR3 covers 17 residues. The V end was cut by 4 bases, the J end by 0 bases, with 16 bases between. Here the CDR3 reads CASSLPLKFYSNQPQHF. CDR3 in DNA: TGCGCCAGCAGTCTCCCCCTCAAATTCTATAGCAATCAGCCCCAGCATTTT.

This clone showed up just a few times. This chain uses TRBV6-6 with TRBJ2-3; tentatively, D is TRBD2 (6 bases). V was cut by 7 bases and J by 0 bases, with 14 bases left in between. The CDR3 is 15 residues long. CDR1 is MNHNY, CDR2 SVGAGI, per germline (reference sequence). The DNA for the CDR3 is TGTGCCAGCACCGCGGGCGGGGCCAGCACAGATACGCAGTATTTT. Residues: CASTAGGASTDTQYF.

CDR3 loop: CATRRENTEAFF. DNA of the CDR3: TGTGCCACCAGACGGGAGAACACTGAAGCTTTCTTT. The chain recombines TRBV24-1 with TRBJ1-1; D is uncertain. The CDR3 has 12 amino acids. Trimming cost V 7 bases and J 1 base, with 6 bases left between them. Germline V gives CDR1 KGHDR, CDR2 SFDVKD.

The chain is built from TRBV7-9 and TRBJ2-4; 8 bases agree with TRBD1. Germline values: CDR1 SEHNR, CDR2 FQNEAQ (reference sequence). V was clipped by 2 bases and J by 8 bases; unmatched bases: 5. The CDR3 extends over 14 amino acids. The CDR3: CASSLTGGVDIQYF. The CDR3 DNA is TGTGCCAGCAGCTTAACAGGGGGAGTGGACATTCAGTACTTC.

The J gene is TRBJ2-1, the V gene TRBV29-1; the match to TRBD2 covers 8 bases. The germline V gene encodes CDR1 SQVTM and CDR2 ANQGSEA. The V gene end was trimmed by 7 bases and the J gene end by 9 bases; junction bases not matched to a gene: 14. The CDR3 has 14 amino acids. CDR3 residues: CSASGSGSAIEQFF. The CDR3 DNA reads TGCAGCGCCTCCGGGAGCGGGAGCGCAATTGAGCAGTTCTTC.

This clone was seen only once. The V and J genes are TRBV7-8 and TRBJ1-2, with D tentatively TRBD1 (5 bases). V shed 6 bases and J shed 8 bases, with 16 bases lying between them. The CDR3 is made up of 13 amino acids. CDR1 SGHVS and CDR2 FQNEAQ come from the germline V gene. The CDR3 sequence: CASSTGQLRGYTF. The CDR3 nucleotides read TGTGCCAGCAGTACAGGACAACTAAGAGGCTACACCTTC.

This clone has just one count. V and J are TRBV9 and TRBJ2-1; 9 nucleotides match TRBD1. From germline, CDR1 is SGDLS and CDR2 YYNGEE. The CDR3 sequence is 16 residues long. J was trimmed by 2 bases and V by 0 bases; bases with no gene match: 3. Written as DNA, the CDR3 is TGTGCCAGCAGCGTAGGAGGACAGGGGACCTACAATGAGCAGTTCTTC. Translating gives CASSVGGQGTYNEQFF.

The chain has TRBV12-3 or TRBV12-4 and TRBJ2-7; D not certain. Trimming shortened V by 3 bases and J by 6 bases, and 9 bases separated the two germline ends. The CDR3 is 12 residues long. The CDR3 DNA reads as TGTGCCAGCAGTTTTGGTTTGGCCGAGCAGTACTTC. It encodes CASSFGLAEQYF.

V is TRBV6-5 and J is TRBJ2-2; 7 bases fit TRBD1. The CDR3 extends over 14 amino acids. The J segment lost 7 bases and the V segment lost 7 bases, leaving 9 bases of the junction unmatched. Germline assignment: CDR1 MNHEY and CDR2 SVGAGI. The CDR3 is CASTPRGPDGELFF. The CDR3, as DNA: TGTGCCAGCACACCGAGGGGGCCGGACGGGGAGCTGTTTTTT.

This sequence joins TRBV5-1 and TRBJ2-5; 7 bases are shared with TRBD2. The trim removed 6 bases at V and 5 bases at J, leaving 13 bases unmatched. Germline V gene lookup returns CDR1 SGHRS and CDR2 YFSETQ. The CDR3 has 15 residues. The CDR3 nucleotides are TGCGCCAGCACCACTAGCGCAAACTGGGGGGAGACCCAGTACTTC. Amino acid sequence: CASTTSANWGETQYF.

This clone was seen only once. CDR3 sequence (DNA): TGTGCCAGCAGTTTGGCCGGGGAGGTGCGCTACACCTTC. It encodes CASSLAGEVRYTF. The chain couples TRBV27 to TRBJ1-2; D ambiguous. The CDR3 has 13 residues. CDR1 is MNHEY, CDR2 SMNVEV, per germline (reference sequence). Trimming pared 3 bases from V and 9 bases from J, leaving 14 bases between.

This clone appeared many times. The sample carries other DNA sequences with the same CDR3. V usage is TRBV12-3 or TRBV12-4 and J usage is TRBJ1-1; 8 bases match TRBD1. This CDR3 spans 13 amino acids. The junction had 3 bases not matched to a gene; V was cut back by 5 bases and J by 4 bases. CDR3: CASSLDRGTEAFF. The CDR3 DNA reads TGTGCCAGCAGTCTCGACAGGGGCACTGAAGCTTTCTTT.

The genes are TRBV5-6 and TRBJ2-7; 9 positions match TRBD1. CDR1 and CDR2 (germline): SGHDT, YYEEEE. The CDR3 extends over 14 amino acids. The ends lost 2 bases at V and 3 bases at J; junction bases unmatched: 3. The CDR3 DNA reads as TGTGCCAGCAGCTTAGGACAGGGGTACTACGAGCAGTACTTC. It specifies CASSLGQGYYEQYF.

Written as DNA, the CDR3 is TGTGCCACCCTGGGACTAGCGGGAGCCCGTTCCTACAATGAGCAGTTCTTC. Translation gives CATLGLAGARSYNEQFF. V gene TRBV28 combines with J gene TRBJ2-1; 14 bases fit TRBD2. In germline, CDR1 is MDHEN, CDR2 SYDVKM. CDR3 length: 17 residues. V dropped 10 bases and J dropped 1; count of bases not matched to a gene: 9.